This T cell receptor beta chain was sequenced during a study of CD8 T cells in Susac syndrome. With random hexamers, roughly 0.45 to 1 ug RNA was reverse transcribed. Amplification of the TCR beta CDR3 was carried out by immunoSEQ multiplex PCR, which spanned a total of 54 Vbeta and 13 Jbeta segments. TCRdb re-derived calls from the immunoSEQ multiplex PCR reads in MiXCR, one entry per CDR3 protein. The data show 300,000 or so distinct CDR3 sequences, about 91% seen once. Germline loops: CDR1 LNHDA, CDR2 SQIVND (reference sequence). V lost 3 bases and J lost 4, with 15 bases in between. This CDR3 region has 15 residues.

The chain carries TRBV19 and TRBJ1-1, with a weak D call TRBD1 (5 bases). The TCR comes from a human donor with multiple sclerosis. Sequenced input: CD4+ T cells from PBMCs. The CDR3 DNA is TGTGCCAGTAGTATGTCCGCAGGGTATGGCACTGAAGCTTTCTTT. Translation: CASSMSAGYGTEAFF.